This T cell receptor (beta chain) was obtained from a study of Ad26.COV2.S vaccination and SARS-CoV-2 variants. Turning to the study itself: Each vaccinee took Ad26.COV2.S intramuscularly, once or twice 56 days apart.

Treatment noted: roughly 18 received Ad26.COV2.S at low or high dose, single or two shots; about 5 received placebo; per-sample allocation not given. Collection of the samples took place on day 63 after the first injection of vaccine or placebo. Expressing Wuhan-strain SARS-CoV-2 spike, an Ad26 vector served as the vaccine. Germline-derived CDR1 and CDR2 are SGHRS and YFSETQ. The CDR3 is 14 residues long. V gave up 0 bases and J gave up 6 bases; unmatched junction bases: 3. Findings of the study overall: The analyses of TCR breadth and depth may have understated the size of total T cell responses.

As for this clone: The antigen is undetermined.

The data were produced by immunoSEQ multiplex PCR, yet TCRdb's version contains in-frame clones alone and is incomplete. The data contain about 350,000 clones, around 89% of them singletons. The sequenced sample was peripheral blood, obtained in a trial of Ad26.COV2.S vaccine versus placebo. The chain is built from TRBV5-1 and TRBJ2-7; 10 nucleotides match TRBD2. This clonotype originated in a person between 18 and 65 years old who received the Ad26.COV2.S COVID-19 vaccine or a placebo. CDR3 DNA: TGCGCCAGCAGCTTGGCGGCTAGCGGGGGCGAGCAGTACTTC. This codes for CASSLAASGGEQYF.